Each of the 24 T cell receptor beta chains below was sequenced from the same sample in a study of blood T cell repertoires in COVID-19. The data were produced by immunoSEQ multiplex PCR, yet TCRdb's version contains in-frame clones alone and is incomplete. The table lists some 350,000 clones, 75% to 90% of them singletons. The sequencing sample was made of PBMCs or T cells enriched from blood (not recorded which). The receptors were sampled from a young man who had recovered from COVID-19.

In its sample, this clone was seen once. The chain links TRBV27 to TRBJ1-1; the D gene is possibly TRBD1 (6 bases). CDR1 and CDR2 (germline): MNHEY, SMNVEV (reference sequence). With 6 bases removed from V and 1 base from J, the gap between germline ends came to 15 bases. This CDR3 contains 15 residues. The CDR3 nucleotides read TGTGCCAGCAGGGGAACAGGGAAGGGGAACACTGAAGCTTTCTTT. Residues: CASRGTGKGNTEAFF.

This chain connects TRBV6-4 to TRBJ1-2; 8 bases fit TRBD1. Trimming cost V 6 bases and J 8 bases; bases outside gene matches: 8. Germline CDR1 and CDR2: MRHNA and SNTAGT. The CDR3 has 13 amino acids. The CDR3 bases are TGTGCCAGCAGCGGACAGGGCGGAGGGGGCTACACCTTC. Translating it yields CASSGQGGGGYTF.

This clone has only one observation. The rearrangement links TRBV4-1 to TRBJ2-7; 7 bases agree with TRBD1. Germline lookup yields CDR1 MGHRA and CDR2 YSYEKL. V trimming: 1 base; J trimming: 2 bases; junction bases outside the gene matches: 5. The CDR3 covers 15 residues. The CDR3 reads CASSQGPGGPYEQYF. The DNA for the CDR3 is TGCGCCAGCAGCCAAGGTCCAGGGGGACCCTACGAGCAGTACTTC.

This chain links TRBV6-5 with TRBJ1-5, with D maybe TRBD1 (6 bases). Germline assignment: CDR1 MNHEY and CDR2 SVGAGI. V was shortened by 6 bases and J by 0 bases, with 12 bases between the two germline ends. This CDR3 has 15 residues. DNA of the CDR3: TGTGCCAGCAGGTCGGGACACAATAGCAATCAGCCCCAGCATTTT. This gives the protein CASRSGHNSNQPQHF.

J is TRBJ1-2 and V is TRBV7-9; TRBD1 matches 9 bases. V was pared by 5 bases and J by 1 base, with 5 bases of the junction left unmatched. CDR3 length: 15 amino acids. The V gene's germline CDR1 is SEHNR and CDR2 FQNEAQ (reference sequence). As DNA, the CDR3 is TGTGCCAGCAGCCAGGGACAGGGTTTTAACTATGGCTACACCTTC. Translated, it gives CASSQGQGFNYGYTF.

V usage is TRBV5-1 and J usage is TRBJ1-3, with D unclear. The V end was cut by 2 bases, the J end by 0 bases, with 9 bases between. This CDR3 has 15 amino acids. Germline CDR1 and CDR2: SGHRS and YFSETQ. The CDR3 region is CASSFSGVSGNTIYF. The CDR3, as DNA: TGCGCCAGCAGCTTCAGTGGAGTCTCTGGAAACACCATATATTTT.

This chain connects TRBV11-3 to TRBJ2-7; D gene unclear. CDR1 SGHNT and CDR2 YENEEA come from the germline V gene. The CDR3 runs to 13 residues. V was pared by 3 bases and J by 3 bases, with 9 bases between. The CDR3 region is CASSFNTFYEQYF. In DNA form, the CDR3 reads TGTGCCAGCAGCTTTAACACCTTCTACGAGCAGTACTTC.

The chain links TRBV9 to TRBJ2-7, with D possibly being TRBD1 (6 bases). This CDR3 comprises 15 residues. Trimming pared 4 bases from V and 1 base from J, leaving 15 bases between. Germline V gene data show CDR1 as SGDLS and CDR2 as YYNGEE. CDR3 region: CASSPGQAISYEQYF. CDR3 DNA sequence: TGTGCCAGCAGCCCGGGACAAGCGATTTCCTACGAGCAGTACTTC.

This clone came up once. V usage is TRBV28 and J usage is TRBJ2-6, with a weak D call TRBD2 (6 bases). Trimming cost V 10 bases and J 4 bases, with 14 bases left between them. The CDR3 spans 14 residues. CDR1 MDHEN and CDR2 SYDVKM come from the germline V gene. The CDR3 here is CATLEGGGANVLTF. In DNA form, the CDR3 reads TGTGCCACCCTGGAGGGTGGCGGGGCCAACGTCCTGACTTTC.

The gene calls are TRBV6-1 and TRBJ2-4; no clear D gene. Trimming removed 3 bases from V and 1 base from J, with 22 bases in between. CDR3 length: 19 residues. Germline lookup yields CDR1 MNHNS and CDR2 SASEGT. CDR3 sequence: CASSEVLSRLAVAKNIQYF. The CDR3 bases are TGTGCCAGCAGTGAGGTGTTATCAAGGTTAGCTGTTGCCAAAAACATTCAGTACTTC.

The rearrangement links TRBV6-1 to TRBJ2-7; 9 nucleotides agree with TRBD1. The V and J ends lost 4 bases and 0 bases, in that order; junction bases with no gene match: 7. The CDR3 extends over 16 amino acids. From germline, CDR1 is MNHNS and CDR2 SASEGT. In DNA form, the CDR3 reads TGTGCCAGCAGTGGGTTCGGGACAGGGCCCTCCTACGAGCAGTACTTC. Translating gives CASSGFGTGPSYEQYF.

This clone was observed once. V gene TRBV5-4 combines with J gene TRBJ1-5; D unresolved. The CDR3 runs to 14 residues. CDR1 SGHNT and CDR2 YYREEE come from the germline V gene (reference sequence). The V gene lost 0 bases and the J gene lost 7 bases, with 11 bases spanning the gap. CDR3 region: CASSLGPGSQPQHF. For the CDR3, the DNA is TGTGCCAGCAGCTTGGGCCCAGGATCGCAGCCCCAGCATTTT.

The CDR3 protein is CASSNKRVGQGFNGYTF. In nucleotides, the CDR3 is TGTGCCAGCAGCAATAAGAGGGTCGGGCAGGGGTTCAACGGCTACACCTTC. This chain connects TRBV11-2 to TRBJ1-2; a weak D match, TRBD1 (6 bases). Germline values: CDR1 SGHAT, CDR2 FQNNGV. V was trimmed by 5 bases and J by 8 bases, leaving 27 bases between them. The CDR3 loop spans 17 amino acids.

The CDR3 spells CASRTVSSYEQYF. DNA for the CDR3: TGTGCCAGCAGGACAGTTAGCTCCTACGAGCAGTACTTC. The rearrangement links TRBV28 to TRBJ2-7, with a tentative D call TRBD1 (5 bases). V dropped 6 bases and J dropped 0 bases, with 9 bases sitting between them. Germline-derived CDR1 and CDR2 are MDHEN and SYDVKM. This CDR3 spans 13 amino acids.

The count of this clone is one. In nucleotides, the CDR3 is TGTGCCACCAGCAGAGAAGGACACCCCTCCTACGAGCAGTACTTC. The encoded protein is CATSREGHPSYEQYF. This rearrangement joins TRBV15 to TRBJ2-7, with TRBD1 as a possible D gene (5 bases). The CDR3 spans 15 residues. Trimming took off 0 bases at V and 0 bases at J, with 9 bases between the two ends. From germline, CDR1 is LNHNV and CDR2 YYDKDF (reference sequence).

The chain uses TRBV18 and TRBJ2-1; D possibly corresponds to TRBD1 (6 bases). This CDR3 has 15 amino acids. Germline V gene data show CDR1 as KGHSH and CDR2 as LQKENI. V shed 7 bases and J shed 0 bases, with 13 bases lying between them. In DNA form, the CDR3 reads TGTGCCAGCTACAGGGACCTGAGCTCCTACAATGAGCAGTTCTTC. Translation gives CASYRDLSSYNEQFF.

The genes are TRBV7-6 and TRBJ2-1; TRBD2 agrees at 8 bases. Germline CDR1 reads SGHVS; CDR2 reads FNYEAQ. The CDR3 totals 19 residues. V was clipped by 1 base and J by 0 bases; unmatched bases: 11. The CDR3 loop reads CASSLVSGGVTRSYNEQFF. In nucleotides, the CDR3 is TGTGCCAGCAGCTTAGTGTCGGGGGGGGTTACCCGCTCCTACAATGAGCAGTTCTTC.

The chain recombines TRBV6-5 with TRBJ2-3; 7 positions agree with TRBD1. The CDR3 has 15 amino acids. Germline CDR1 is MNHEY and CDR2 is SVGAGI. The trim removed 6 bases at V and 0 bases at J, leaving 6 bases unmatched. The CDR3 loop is CASSYGTESTDTQYF. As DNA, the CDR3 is TGTGCCAGCAGCTACGGGACAGAAAGCACAGATACGCAGTATTTT.

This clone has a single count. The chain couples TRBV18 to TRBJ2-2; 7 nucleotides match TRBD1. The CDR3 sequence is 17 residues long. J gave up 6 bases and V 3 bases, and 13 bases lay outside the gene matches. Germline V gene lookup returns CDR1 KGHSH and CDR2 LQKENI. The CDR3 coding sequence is TGTGCCAGCTCACCCGGGACAGACCTTAGAAGGGCCGGGGAGCTGTTTTTT. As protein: CASSPGTDLRRAGELFF.

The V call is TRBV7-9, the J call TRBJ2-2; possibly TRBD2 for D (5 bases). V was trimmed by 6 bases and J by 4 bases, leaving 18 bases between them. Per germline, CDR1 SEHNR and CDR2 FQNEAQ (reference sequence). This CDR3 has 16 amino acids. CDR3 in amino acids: CASRTLEGLGTGELFF. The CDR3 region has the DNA TGTGCCAGCAGAACACTGGAAGGACTTGGCACCGGGGAGCTGTTTTTT.

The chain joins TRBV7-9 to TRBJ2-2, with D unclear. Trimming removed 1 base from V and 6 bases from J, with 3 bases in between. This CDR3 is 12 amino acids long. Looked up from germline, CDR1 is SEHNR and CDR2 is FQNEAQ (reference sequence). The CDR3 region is CASSLGAGELFF. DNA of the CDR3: TGTGCCAGCAGCTTAGGAGCCGGGGAGCTGTTTTTT.

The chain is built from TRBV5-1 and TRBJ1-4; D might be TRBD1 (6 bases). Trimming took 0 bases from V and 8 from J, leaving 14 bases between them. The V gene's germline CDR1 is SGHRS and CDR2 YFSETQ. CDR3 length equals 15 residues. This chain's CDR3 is CASSLGVRGGEKLFF. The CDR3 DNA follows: TGCGCCAGCAGCTTGGGGGTCAGGGGTGGAGAAAAACTGTTTTTT.

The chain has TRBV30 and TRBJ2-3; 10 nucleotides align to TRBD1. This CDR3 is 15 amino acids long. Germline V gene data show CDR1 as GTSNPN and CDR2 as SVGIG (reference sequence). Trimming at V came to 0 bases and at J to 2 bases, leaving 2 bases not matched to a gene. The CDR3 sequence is CAWSVGTGVTDTQYF. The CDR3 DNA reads TGTGCCTGGAGTGTCGGGACAGGGGTCACAGATACGCAGTATTTT.

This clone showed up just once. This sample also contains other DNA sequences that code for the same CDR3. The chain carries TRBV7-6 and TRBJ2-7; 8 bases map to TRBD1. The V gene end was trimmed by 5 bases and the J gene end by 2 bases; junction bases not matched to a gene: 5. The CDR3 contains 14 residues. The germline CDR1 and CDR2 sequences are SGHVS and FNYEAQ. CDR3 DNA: TGTGCCAGCAGCCCTGGGACAGGTCCCTACGAGCAGTACTTC. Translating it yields CASSPGTGPYEQYF.